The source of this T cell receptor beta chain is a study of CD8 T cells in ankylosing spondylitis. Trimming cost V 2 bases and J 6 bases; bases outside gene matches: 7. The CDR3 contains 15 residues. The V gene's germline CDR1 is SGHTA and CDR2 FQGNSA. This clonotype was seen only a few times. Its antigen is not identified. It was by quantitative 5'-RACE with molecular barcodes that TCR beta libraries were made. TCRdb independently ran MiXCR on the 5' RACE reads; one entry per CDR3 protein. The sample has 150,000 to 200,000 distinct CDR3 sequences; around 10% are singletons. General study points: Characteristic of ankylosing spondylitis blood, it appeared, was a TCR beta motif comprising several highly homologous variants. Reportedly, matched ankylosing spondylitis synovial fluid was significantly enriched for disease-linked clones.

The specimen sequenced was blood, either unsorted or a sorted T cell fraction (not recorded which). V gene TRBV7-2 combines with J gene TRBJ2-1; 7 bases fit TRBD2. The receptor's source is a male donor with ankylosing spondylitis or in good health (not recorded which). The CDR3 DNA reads TGTGCCAGCAGCTTATCCGGGAGGCTAGGCAATGAGCAGTTCTTC. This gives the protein CASSLSGRLGNEQFF.